A selection of T cell receptor beta chains follows, all from one sample in a study of blood T cell repertoires in COVID-19. Profiling relied on immunoSEQ multiplex PCR, and the TCRdb table lists in-frame clones only, not all of them. Of some 83,000 clones in the sample, roughly nine tenths were seen once. Sequencing used peripheral blood. The receptors shown here come from a man older than 75 in a cohort sampled during active COVID-19. Both conserved end residues are part of each CDR3. The order of the fields is D gene, clone size, V gene, J gene, CDR3 DNA, CDR3 protein. A D gene is named only where the DNA matches it firmly. Rows may omit the clone size; those that give it use once, few, many or a size class.

D gene: TRBD1
clone size: -
V gene: TRBV6-2/TRBV6-3
J gene: TRBJ2-3
CDR3 DNA: TGTGCCAGCAGTTATGGCGGACAGGCATCAAGCACAGATACGCAGTATTTT
CDR3 protein: CASSYGGQASSTDTQYF

D gene: -
clone size: -
V gene: TRBV27
J gene: TRBJ2-3
CDR3 DNA: TGTGCCAGCAGTTCCCCACAGGGGGGGAACACAGATACGCAGTATTTT
CDR3 protein: CASSSPQGGNTDTQYF

D gene: TRBD1
clone size: -
V gene: TRBV10-1
J gene: TRBJ1-3
CDR3 DNA: TGCGCCAGCAGTGAGAACCGGGACAGGCAATCCCTCTCTGGAAACACCATATATTTT
CDR3 protein: CASSENRDRQSLSGNTIYF

D gene: TRBD1
clone size: -
V gene: TRBV20-1
J gene: TRBJ1-3
CDR3 DNA: TGCAGTGCTAGTGGGACAGTCTCTGGAAACACCATATATTTT
CDR3 protein: CSASGTVSGNTIYF

D gene: -
clone size: -
V gene: TRBV6-5
J gene: TRBJ1-5
CDR3 DNA: TGTGCCAGCAAAACGGGGGTGAGTGGTCAGCCCCAGCATTTT
CDR3 protein: CASKTGVSGQPQHF

D gene: -
clone size: few
V gene: TRBV2
J gene: TRBJ1-6
CDR3 DNA: TGTGCCAGCAGTGTGGAGGGCTCCTATAATTCACCCCTCCACTTT
CDR3 protein: CASSVEGSYNSPLHF

D gene: -
clone size: -
V gene: TRBV23-1
J gene: TRBJ2-5
CDR3 DNA: TGCGCCAGCAGTCAATCTCGGACACAGAAAGAGACCCAGTACTTC
CDR3 protein: CASSQSRTQKETQYF

D gene: -
clone size: -
V gene: TRBV5-1
J gene: TRBJ1-5
CDR3 DNA: TGCGCCAGCAGCTTGGAAGGAGGCAGCAGTCAGCCCCAGCATTTT
CDR3 protein: CASSLEGGSSQPQHF

D gene: -
clone size: -
V gene: TRBV27
J gene: TRBJ2-3
CDR3 DNA: TGTGCCAGCAGTCCCCAGGGTTCGGATACGCAGTATTTT
CDR3 protein: CASSPQGSDTQYF

D gene: TRBD1
clone size: once
V gene: TRBV24-1
J gene: TRBJ1-2
CDR3 DNA: TGTGCCACCAGTGATTCCGGACAGGGGGCCCTGCCTAACTATGGCTACACCTTC
CDR3 protein: CATSDSGQGALPNYGYTF

D gene: TRBD2
clone size: -
V gene: TRBV28
J gene: TRBJ2-1
CDR3 DNA: TGTGCCAGCAGTTCACCGGGACTAGGAGAAAATGAGCAGTTCTTC
CDR3 protein: CASSSPGLGENEQFF

D gene: -
clone size: -
V gene: TRBV18
J gene: TRBJ1-1
CDR3 DNA: TGTGCCAGCTCAGCGGGTCCGGGAAACACTGAAGCTTTCTTT
CDR3 protein: CASSAGPGNTEAFF